Below, 15 T cell receptor beta chains from the same sample are listed, as sequenced in a study of blood T cell repertoires in COVID-19. TCRdb keeps only in-frame clones here, not all; method: immunoSEQ multiplex PCR. The repertoire includes roughly 170,000 clones, about 90% of them detected once, and less than 25% sits in the top ten. Sequencing used peripheral blood. These receptors all stem from a man between 65 and 79 years old with active or convalescent COVID-19.

In nucleotides, the CDR3 is TGTGCCTGGAGCAAGCTCCGGGCGGGAGGAATTGGCTACACCTTC. This gives the protein CAWSKLRAGGIGYTF. V and J are TRBV30 and TRBJ1-2; D unresolved. The CDR3 loop spans 15 amino acids. Germline V lookup: CDR1 GTSNPN, CDR2 SVGIG (reference sequence). V dropped 3 bases and J dropped 7 bases, with 21 bases sitting between them.

This clone was found a few times. The chain joins TRBV7-8 to TRBJ1-5, with D possibly TRBD1 on 6 matching bases. Between the trimmed V and J ends, which lost 1 base and 7 bases, there was a span of 11 bases. The CDR3 extends over 14 amino acids. CDR1 SGHVS and CDR2 FQNEAQ come from the germline V gene. The CDR3 spells CASSLDREYQPQHF. In nucleotides, the CDR3 is TGTGCCAGCAGCTTAGACAGGGAATACCAGCCCCAGCATTTT. Filled out from reference TRBV7-8 and TRBJ1-5, the complete variable domain reads GAGVSQSPRYKVAKRGQDVALRCDPISGHVSLFWYQQALGQGPEFLTYFQNEAQLDKSGLPSDRFFAERPEGSVSTLKIQRTQQEDSAVYLCASSLDREYQPQHFGDGTRLSIL.

The chain recombines TRBV27 with TRBJ2-2; D remains unclear. V shed 7 bases and J shed 2 bases, with 17 bases lying between them. The CDR3 is 16 amino acids. The germline V gene has CDR1 MNHEY and CDR2 SMNVEV (reference sequence). The chain's CDR3 is CASTPGPLLNTGELFF. In DNA form, the CDR3 reads TGTGCCAGCACCCCGGGTCCCCTATTAAACACCGGGGAGCTGTTTTTT.

There are a few counts of this clone. The V gene is TRBV10-1, the J gene TRBJ1-1, with 7 bases fitting TRBD1. Unmatched junction bases numbered 5, after V lost 3 bases and J lost 4 bases. Germline values: CDR1 WNHNN, CDR2 SYGVQD (reference sequence). CDR3 length equals 14 residues. CDR3 nucleotide sequence: TGCGCCAGCAGTGAACGGGAGGGGGCCACTGAAGCTTTCTTT. This sequence encodes CASSEREGATEAFF.

The genes are TRBV15 and TRBJ1-2; 10 nucleotides line up with TRBD1. The germline CDR1 and CDR2 sequences are LNHNV and YYDKDF (reference sequence). Germline trimming cut 0 bases from V and 8 bases from J; bases unmatched to any gene: 9. The CDR3 runs to 16 residues. CDR3 region: CATSRDPGQGRYGYTF. DNA of the CDR3: TGTGCCACCAGCAGAGATCCGGGACAGGGGCGCTACGGCTACACCTTC. Using reference TRBV15 and TRBJ1-2 for the parts outside the CDR3, the full variable domain is DAMVIQNPRYQVTQFGKPVTLSCSQTLNHNVMYWYQQKSSQAPKLLFHYYDKDFNNEADTPDNFQSRRPNTSFCFLDIRSPGLGDTAMYLCATSRDPGQGRYGYTFGSGTRLTVV.

The genes are TRBV6-6 and TRBJ1-5, with 8 nucleotides matching TRBD1. V shed 5 bases, J shed 1 base, and the junction held 4 bases outside the gene matches. This CDR3 spans 15 amino acids. Per germline, CDR1 MNHNY and CDR2 SVGAGI (reference sequence). CDR3 protein: CASSLQGGSNQPQHF. The CDR3 DNA reads TGTGCCAGCAGTCTACAGGGGGGAAGCAATCAGCCCCAGCATTTT.

This chain uses TRBV6-2 or TRBV6-3 with TRBJ1-5; D may be TRBD1 (6 bases). The V gene lost 5 bases and the J gene lost 6 bases, with 20 bases spanning the gap. Germline V gives CDR1 MNHEY, CDR2 SVGEGT. This CDR3 has 16 amino acids. CDR3 region: CASSAPTRAGVQPQHF. DNA for the CDR3: TGTGCCAGCAGTGCACCCACCAGGGCAGGGGTTCAGCCCCAGCATTTT.

This chain uses TRBV7-9 with TRBJ2-6; D is undetermined. CDR1 and CDR2 (germline): SEHNR, FQNEAQ (reference sequence). The V end lost 4 bases, the J end lost 1 base, and 2 bases lay between the germline ends. This CDR3 has 13 residues. The CDR3 sequence is CASSSSGANVLTF. In DNA form, the CDR3 reads TGTGCCAGCAGCTCTTCTGGGGCCAACGTCCTGACTTTC. Together with reference TRBV7-9 and TRBJ2-6, the CDR3 gives the full variable domain: DTGVSQNPRHKITKRGQNVTFRCDPISEHNRLYWYRQTLGQGPEFLTYFQNEAQLEKSRLLSDRFSAERPKGSFSTLEIQRTEQGDSAMYLCASSSSGANVLTFGAGSRLTVL.

The J gene is TRBJ2-5, the V gene TRBV10-3, with D maybe TRBD1 (5 bases). Germline CDR1 reads ENHRY; CDR2 reads SYGVKD. CDR3 size: 13 residues. V was shortened by 5 bases and J by 1 base, with 8 bases between the two germline ends. The CDR3 loop is CAISYRSQETQYF. CDR3 sequence (DNA): TGTGCCATCAGTTACAGGAGCCAAGAGACCCAGTACTTC.

This chain joins TRBV19 and TRBJ2-3; 9 nucleotides line up with TRBD1. The CDR3 spans 19 residues. V lost 6 bases and J lost 2; bases outside the gene matches: 18. CDR1 LNHDA and CDR2 SQIVND come from the germline V gene (reference sequence). The CDR3 spells CASSPRPPTGGLPTDTQYF. The CDR3 DNA follows: TGTGCCAGTAGCCCTAGGCCCCCTACAGGGGGCCTACCCACAGATACGCAGTATTTT.

V gene TRBV2 combines with J gene TRBJ1-6; 10 bases are a match to TRBD1. J gave up 4 bases and V 6 bases, and 3 bases lay outside the gene matches. Germline CDR1 and CDR2: SNHLY and FYNNEI. The CDR3 loop spans 15 amino acids. The CDR3 DNA is TGTGCCAGCAGGGGGACAGGGGTATATAATTCACCCCTCCACTTT. Protein product: CASRGTGVYNSPLHF.

This clone was counted a single time. The chain is built from TRBV18 and TRBJ2-7; 8 nucleotides line up with TRBD1. Looked up from germline, CDR1 is KGHSH and CDR2 is LQKENI. Trimming cost V 1 base and J 6 bases; bases outside gene matches: 5. The CDR3 sequence is 14 residues long. The CDR3 region has the DNA TGTGCCAGCTCACCACGGGACAGGAGGTTCGAGCAGTACTTC. Residues: CASSPRDRRFEQYF.

The chain recombines TRBV4-3 with TRBJ1-1; D not resolved. The length of the CDR3 is 15 residues. With 0 bases removed from V and 0 bases from J, the gap between germline ends came to 8 bases. The germline V gene has CDR1 LGHNA and CDR2 YSLEER. In nucleotides, the CDR3 is TGCGCCAGCAGCCAAGAGCTATCGGTGAACACTGAAGCTTTCTTT. This codes for CASSQELSVNTEAFF.

The genes are TRBV6-5 and TRBJ1-4; 10 bases line up with TRBD1. The germline V gene has CDR1 MNHEY and CDR2 SVGAGI. The V gene end was trimmed by 6 bases and the J gene end by 7 bases; junction bases not matched to a gene: 5. CDR3 length: 14 residues. The CDR3 reads CASSRTGGPEKLFF. CDR3 DNA: TGTGCCAGCAGCAGGACAGGGGGACCTGAAAAACTGTTTTTT.

V and J are TRBV11-2 and TRBJ1-1, with TRBD1 as a possible D gene (5 bases). The CDR3 totals 13 residues. Germline lookup yields CDR1 SGHAT and CDR2 FQNNGV. Trimming shortened V by 2 bases and J by 5 bases, and 9 bases separated the two germline ends. CDR3: CASSLSPGTEAFF. CDR3 DNA: TGTGCCAGCAGCTTAAGTCCAGGGACTGAAGCTTTCTTT.